This TCR beta chain comes out of a study of OX40 agonist ivuxolimab in advanced cancers. Looking at the study overall: Patients got intravenous ivuxolimab at 0.01 to 10 mg/kg every 2 weeks.

Here immunoSEQ multiplex PCR was the method, and the copy in TCRdb shows in-frame clones only, minus some. In the table there are approximately 61,000 clones, roughly 90% of which are singletons. This CDR3 has 13 residues. V lost 7 bases and J 6 bases, leaving 15 bases between the germline ends. Germline CDR1 MNHNS, CDR2 SASEGT. The chain is built from TRBV6-1 and TRBJ2-5, with D maybe TRBD2 (6 bases). Specimen: CD4+ or CD8+ T cells sorted from blood, collected in a trial of the OX40 agonist ivuxolimab. The TCR originated in an adult with an advanced solid tumor such as melanoma, head and neck, liver or kidney cancer. The CDR3 nucleotides are TGTGCCAGCAAGGCTAGCGTGGGAAAGACCCAGTACTTC. Translated, it gives CASKASVGKTQYF.